What follows are 18 T cell receptor beta chains derived from one specimen sequenced in a study of Ad26.COV2.S vaccination and SARS-CoV-2 variants. The treatment denotes: roughly 20 received Ad26.COV2.S at low or high dose, single or two shots; five or six received placebo; per-sample allocation not given. Specimen acquisition occurred on day 63 following the initial vaccine or placebo injection. Measured with immunoSEQ multiplex PCR; TCRdb has only the in-frame clones, and not every one. The sample has more than 300,000 clones; about 89% are singletons. Material: peripheral blood, obtained in a trial of Ad26.COV2.S vaccine versus placebo. The receptors stem from a person between 18 and 60 years old who received the Ad26.COV2.S COVID-19 vaccine or a placebo.

The chain combines TRBV18 with TRBJ1-5; tentatively, D is TRBD1 (6 bases). With 6 bases removed from V and 1 base from J, the gap between germline ends came to 10 bases. The CDR3 runs 14 residues. Germline V gene lookup returns CDR1 KGHSH and CDR2 LQKENI. The CDR3 loop reads CASSRTVSNQPQHF. The DNA for the CDR3 is TGTGCCAGCTCGAGGACAGTAAGCAATCAGCCCCAGCATTTT.

CDR3 region: CASSLGLGQGYGYTF. CDR3 sequence (DNA): TGTGCCAGCAGCTTAGGACTTGGGCAGGGGTATGGCTACACCTTC. V and J are TRBV13 and TRBJ1-2, with a tentative D call TRBD1 (6 bases). Germline lookup yields CDR1 PRHDT and CDR2 FYEKMQ (reference sequence). Trimming removed 0 bases from V and 5 bases from J, with 13 bases in between. The CDR3 spans 15 residues.

The chain links TRBV7-9 to TRBJ1-1; D remains unclear. With 4 bases removed from V and 1 base from J, the gap between germline ends came to 4 bases. Germline V gene data show CDR1 as SEHNR and CDR2 as FQNEAQ (reference sequence). The CDR3 runs 12 residues. In DNA, the CDR3 is TGTGCCAGCAGCTCCAGGAACACTGAAGCTTTCTTT. The encoded protein is CASSSRNTEAFF.

The table lists this clone with a count of one. This chain joins TRBV5-1 and TRBJ2-3; 13 positions match TRBD2. The CDR3 has 17 residues. Losses at the gene ends were 4 bases for V and 4 bases for J; bases not matched to a gene: 9. Looked up from germline, CDR1 is SGHRS and CDR2 is YFSETQ. CDR3 nucleotide sequence: TGCGCCAGCAGCCCTAACGGACTAGCGGGAGAGTCAGATACGCAGTATTTT. It yields the protein CASSPNGLAGESDTQYF.

The chain combines TRBV7-2 with TRBJ2-7; TRBD2 is a possible D gene (6 bases). Germline CDR1 SGHTA, CDR2 FQGNSA. CDR3 length: 13 amino acids. Trimming took 5 bases from V and 2 from J, leaving 10 bases between them. The CDR3 reads CASSRDFPYEQYF. CDR3 coding DNA: TGTGCCAGCAGCCGGGACTTTCCCTACGAGCAGTACTTC.

The chain uses TRBV3-1 (or the pseudogene TRBV3-2) and TRBJ2-6, with TRBD1 identical over 9 bases. Germline V gene sequence: CDR1 LGHDT, CDR2 YNNKEL (reference sequence). V trimming: 1 base; J trimming: 2 bases; junction bases outside the gene matches: 0. The CDR3 runs 16 residues. Here the CDR3 reads CASSQGQGAGANVLTF. The CDR3 DNA follows: TGTGCCAGCAGCCAAGGACAGGGGGCTGGGGCCAACGTCCTGACTTTC.

V gene TRBV10-3 combines with J gene TRBJ1-2, with 12 bases lining up with TRBD1. Germline CDR1 is ENHRY and CDR2 is SYGVKD. The CDR3 consists of 16 residues. After removal of 5 bases from V and 2 bases from J, the junction contained 6 bases not matched to a gene. CDR3 bases: TGTGCCATCAGTCCGGGACAGGGGGCTCGGAACTATGGCTACACCTTC. Its translation: CAISPGQGARNYGYTF.

The chain links TRBV2 to TRBJ1-5; D uncertain. V lost 2 bases to trimming and J lost 0 bases, with 8 bases between them. The CDR3 totals 15 residues. The germline CDR1 and CDR2 sequences are SNHLY and FYNNEI. The CDR3 nucleotides read TGTGCCAGCAGTGAATCCGGGAATAGCAATCAGCCCCAGCATTTT. This gives the protein CASSESGNSNQPQHF. The whole variable domain, filled in from reference TRBV2 and TRBJ1-5, reads EPEVTQTPSHQVTQMGQEVILRCVPISNHLYFYWYRQILGQKVEFLVSFYNNEISEKSEIFDDQFSVERPDGSNFTLKIRSTKLEDSAMYFCASSESGNSNQPQHFGDGTRLSIL.

This clone was recorded a few times. One junction end does not reproduce the germline sequence, and a read error may be involved. V gene TRBV7-9 combines with J gene TRBJ2-6; no reliable D call. Germline V gene lookup returns CDR1 SEHNR and CDR2 FQNEAQ (reference sequence). The CDR3 totals 13 residues. DNA of the CDR3: TGTGCCAGCACCTTATCTGGGGCCAACGTCCTGACTTTC. Encoded protein: CASTLSGANVLTF.

V and J are TRBV7-8 and TRBJ2-1; 12 bases map to TRBD2. The CDR3 totals 14 residues. V trimming: 5 bases; J trimming: 4 bases; junction bases outside the gene matches: 0. Germline CDR1 reads SGHVS; CDR2 reads FQNEAQ. CDR3 nucleotide sequence: TGTGCCAGCAGCGGACTAGCGGGGTACAATGAGCAGTTCTTC. Protein: CASSGLAGYNEQFF. Full variable domain (remainder filled in from reference TRBV7-8 and TRBJ2-1): GAGVSQSPRYKVAKRGQDVALRCDPISGHVSLFWYQQALGQGPEFLTYFQNEAQLDKSGLPSDRFFAERPEGSVSTLKIQRTQQEDSAVYLCASSGLAGYNEQFFGPGTRLTVL.

V usage is TRBV28 and J usage is TRBJ1-2; D call uncertain. The CDR3 length is 12 residues. Trimming took off 7 bases at V and 8 bases at J, with 14 bases between the two ends. Germline V gives CDR1 MDHEN, CDR2 SYDVKM. CDR3 residues: CASTYLGLGYTF. DNA for the CDR3: TGTGCCAGCACCTATCTGGGCTTAGGCTACACCTTC.

V and J are TRBV14 and TRBJ2-7; 10 positions agree with TRBD1. The germline V gene encodes CDR1 SGHDN and CDR2 FVKESK. The CDR3 spans 13 residues. V trimming: 7 bases; J trimming: 5 bases; junction bases outside the gene matches: 5. CDR3 sequence: CASNRDRGHEQYF. DNA for the CDR3: TGTGCCAGCAACCGGGACAGGGGCCACGAGCAGTACTTC.

The CDR3 spells CASSQVTGTSYEQYF. CDR3 coding DNA: TGCGCCAGCAGCCAAGTGACAGGGACTTCCTACGAGCAGTACTTC. This chain uses TRBV4-3 with TRBJ2-7; D is possibly TRBD1 (7 bases). V shed 1 base and J shed 1 base, with 11 bases lying between them. Germline CDR1 and CDR2: LGHNA and YSLEER. The CDR3 is 15 residues long.

The rearrangement uses TRBV2 and TRBJ1-1; tentatively, D is TRBD1 (5 bases). Trimming cost V 10 bases and J 0 bases, with 18 bases left between them. The CDR3 loop spans 15 amino acids. CDR1 SNHLY and CDR2 FYNNEI come from the germline V gene. The CDR3 is CATTLLGGMNTEAFF. The DNA for the CDR3 is TGTGCCACAACCTTACTCGGGGGAATGAACACTGAAGCTTTCTTT.

Concerning this clone: A junction boundary mismatches the germline segment, possibly from a read error. This chain uses TRBV6-2 or TRBV6-3 with TRBJ1-5; possible D gene TRBD1, 5 bases. Germline V lookup: CDR1 MNHEY, CDR2 SVGEGT. The CDR3 sequence is 12 residues long. The DNA of the CDR3 is TGTGCCAGCAGTGTTCGGGACCGACCTAGGGAATTT. Translated, it gives CASSVRDRPREF.

The rearrangement joins TRBV24-1 to TRBJ2-4; D possibly corresponds to TRBD1 (6 bases). CDR3 length: 14 residues. V gave up 3 bases and J gave up 10 bases, with 15 bases separating them. CDR1 is KGHDR, CDR2 SFDVKD, per germline. The CDR3 DNA reads as TGTGCCACCAGTGATGGCAGGGTCCAGGGGATTCAGTACTTC. The encoded protein is CATSDGRVQGIQYF.

The chain carries TRBV29-1 and TRBJ2-7; D possibly corresponds to TRBD2 (5 bases). Trimming stripped 6 bases from V and 2 bases from J, with 14 bases between. This CDR3 spans 13 amino acids. Germline loops: CDR1 SQVTM, CDR2 ANQGSEA. CDR3 DNA sequence: TGCAGCGTGAAACGGACTGACACCTACGAGCAGTACTTC. Protein: CSVKRTDTYEQYF.

This rearrangement joins TRBV5-1 to TRBJ2-3; perhaps D is TRBD1 or TRBD2 (5 bases each). Germline V lookup: CDR1 SGHRS, CDR2 YFSETQ. There are 15 residues in the CDR3. V gave up 2 bases and J gave up 5 bases, with 15 bases separating them. This CDR3 reads CASSLEGRAGDTQYF. The CDR3 coding sequence is TGCGCCAGCAGCTTAGAGGGGCGAGCCGGAGATACGCAGTATTTT.